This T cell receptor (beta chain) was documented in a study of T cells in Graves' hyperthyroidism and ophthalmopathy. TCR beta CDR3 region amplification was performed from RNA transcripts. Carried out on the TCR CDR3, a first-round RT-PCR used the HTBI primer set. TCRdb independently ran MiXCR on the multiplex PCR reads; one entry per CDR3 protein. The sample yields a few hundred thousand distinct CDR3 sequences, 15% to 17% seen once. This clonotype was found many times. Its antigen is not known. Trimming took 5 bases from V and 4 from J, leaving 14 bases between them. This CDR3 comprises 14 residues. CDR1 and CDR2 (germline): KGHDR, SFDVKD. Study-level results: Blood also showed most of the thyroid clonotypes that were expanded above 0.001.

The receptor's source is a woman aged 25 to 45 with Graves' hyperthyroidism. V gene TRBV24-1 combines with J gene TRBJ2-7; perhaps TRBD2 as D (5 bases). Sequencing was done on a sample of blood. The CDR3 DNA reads TGTGCCACCAGTGGATCTGGGAGCGTGTACGAGCAGTACTTC. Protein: CATSGSGSVYEQYF.